This TCR beta chain was observed in a study of T cells in Graves' hyperthyroidism and ophthalmopathy (dated by TCRdb to about 2019). Describing the broader study: Peripheral blood samples were taken at the time of initial diagnosis, prior to any treatment. Thyroid tissue and blood T-cell repertoires from several Graves' hyperthyroidism patients were also compared in the study. The approximately 100 discovery patients were divided at random into training and test sets in a 7:3 ratio. The paper reports TCR Vbeta CDR3 sequencing of about 140 peripheral blood samples: approximately 41 ophthalmopathy, 75 to 80 hyperthyroidism and approximately 17 progressor patients. Whether ophthalmopathy could be predicted prospectively was tested in an independent validation cohort made up of 18 to 20 hyperthyroidism patients plus 17 patients who later progressed to ophthalmopathy. To identify distinguishing TCR V-J signatures, a discovery cohort of 100 patients was used, comprising some 45 with Graves' ophthalmopathy and roughly 60 with stable Graves' hyperthyroidism. After blood sampling, hyperthyroidism patients were treated with methimazole at a starting dose of 30 mg daily, and ophthalmopathy patients were treated with high-dose intravenous methylprednisolone. Paper-wide results and their limitations: Ophthalmopathy was separated from stable hyperthyroidism by a 13 V-J signature model, with about 88% sensitivity and around 81% specificity obtained in cross-validation and 80%/75% obtained in testing. Sample size was not statistically predetermined, and blinding of investigators to group allocation was not performed. Most expanded thyroid clonotypes (frequency above 0.001) were also found in blood, which suggests that blood repertoires may mirror thyroid immune responses. During validation, the model predicted progression to ophthalmopathy a median of around 6 months ahead of onset, with almost 71% sensitivity and about 72% specificity.

Of note for this clonotype: Its antigen remains unidentified. No per-base quality is available; no much larger clone lies one base away.

The TCR beta CDR3 regions were amplified from RNA transcripts. The first round of RT-PCR for the TCR CDR3 was performed with the HTBI primer set and the Qiagen OneStep RT-PCR kit. A second multiplex PCR round built the libraries, followed by size selection and purification. Libraries were sequenced paired-end with 100 bp reads on an Illumina HiSeq2000. Per the source publication's procedure: SOAPnuke was used to process the raw data, throwing out any read that contained adapters or uncalled bases, had a mean Phred below 15, or lacked an exact constant-primer or identifier match. COPE v1.2.5 was used to merge high-quality paired reads, and clonotypes were defined as unique nucleotide sequences. MiTCR v1.1 was used to align clonotypes to the IMGT TRBV, TRBD and TRBJ reference segments. The analysis was restricted to V-J combinations with a frequency above 0.0001, which together covered roughly 99% of the repertoires. The TCS score was defined as the ratio of F50 (clonal expansion) to E x V (chaos), calculated using BLOSUM62-based TCRdist between CDR3 peptides within each V-J. Welch's t-statistics and random forest reduced around 510 V-J features to 10 to 15, which were used in a naive Bayes classifier (R e1071). Starting from the raw public reads, TCRdb applied fastp trimming at Q25, assembled clones with MiXCR and retained in-frame beta chains. Identical CDR3 proteins give one entry, which carries the most common genes and DNA. The V and J calls were determined by TCRdb, not by the authors. The sample table holds a few hundred thousand distinct CDR3 sequences, of which about 13% were seen once. The ten most abundant clones make up 34% of the sample.

Ophthalmopathy patients had moderately to severely active disease, with a Clinical Activity Score of 3 or more, a NOSPECS grade of 4 or more, and a disease duration of less than 3 months. Exclusion was applied to patients with uncontrolled infections, other autoimmune diseases, pregnancy or lactation. Clinical symptoms, serum thyroxine and TRAb, thyroid ultrasound, and orbital computed tomography formed the basis for the diagnoses. PBMCs were separated from around 9.1 ml of fresh peripheral blood using Ficoll-Paque density gradient centrifugation. Total RNA was extracted with Trizol reagent, and quality was checked on an Agilent 2100 Bioanalyzer. Looking up the germline V gene yields CDR1 SNHLY and CDR2 FYNNEI. Spanning cysteine to phenylalanine, the CDR3 consists of 13 amino acids. The read is trimmed to its CDR3 DNA, 39 bases read in frame from base 1. The V end loses 6 bases and the J end loses 4 bases, and a stretch of 10 bases separates them.

The source is a woman aged 40 to 50 with Graves' ophthalmopathy. The sample consisted of blood. The chain was built from TRBV2 and TRBJ1-5, with TRBD1 as a weak D call on 5 bases. DNA sequence: TGTGCCAGCAGGGCACAGGAAAATCAGCCCCAGCATTTT. This gives the protein CASRAQENQPQHF.